This TCR beta chain was recorded in a study of cytomegalovirus exposure and HLA in healthy donors. CDR1 and CDR2 from the germline V gene are LNHDA and SQIVND (reference sequence). The J segment lost 2 bases and the V segment lost 4 bases, leaving 2 bases of the junction unmatched. CDR3 length: 15 residues. This clone was seen only once. Distinct nucleotide sequences in the sample also encode this CDR3. A multiplex PCR was run with 60 Vbeta primers and 13 Jbeta primers. The assay was immunoSEQ multiplex PCR, and TCRdb's table has in-frame clones only and misses some. The sample has around 150,000 clones, around 80% seen once; the top ten hold under 1.5%.

The origin of this receptor is a male donor in good health and CMV-seronegative. Sequenced input: PBMCs. The chain uses TRBV19 and TRBJ1-5, with 10 bases fitting TRBD1. As DNA, the CDR3 is TGTGCCAGTAGTACCGGGACAGGGGGCAATCAGCCCCAGCATTTT. This encodes CASSTGTGGNQPQHF.